This is a list of T cell receptor beta chains from one sample in a study of identical twins. Each CDR3 protein is one row after TCRdb ran MiXCR on the 5' RACE reads. The sample yields roughly 290,000 distinct CDR3 sequences, over 8.5% seen once. This sample was also put to use in a study of yellow fever vaccine responses in identical twins.

Sequences were obtained from CD8+ T cells sorted from blood. The source of these receptors is a young woman in good health. CDR3s include the opening cysteine and the closing phenylalanine or tryptophan. The D gene is left open where the match is weak. Expanded clones get a size class; other rows say once, few or many, or leave the size out.

v_call: TRBV5-5
j_call: TRBJ2-3
clone_size: NA
d_call: NA
cdr3_nt: TGTGCCAGCAGGCAGGGGGGACTGAGCACAGATACGCAGTATTTT
cdr3_aa: CASRQGGLSTDTQYF

v_call: TRBV7-2
j_call: TRBJ2-1
clone_size: many
d_call: NA
cdr3_nt: TGTGCCAGCAGCGCTACGTACAATGAGCAGTTCTTC
cdr3_aa: CASSATYNEQFF

v_call: TRBV27
j_call: TRBJ2-7
clone_size: few
d_call: TRBD2
cdr3_nt: TGTGCCAGCCGTGGGACTAGCGGAGGGGGCTACGAGCAGTACTTC
cdr3_aa: CASRGTSGGGYEQYF

v_call: TRBV28
j_call: TRBJ2-6
clone_size: few
d_call: NA
cdr3_nt: TGTGCCAGCAGCGTAACTGGGGCCAACGTCCTGACTTTC
cdr3_aa: CASSVTGANVLTF

v_call: TRBV20-1
j_call: TRBJ2-2
clone_size: few
d_call: TRBD2
cdr3_nt: TGCAGTGCTAGAGATTCTAGCGGGGGGGAGAACACCGGGGAGCTGTTTTTT
cdr3_aa: CSARDSSGGENTGELFF

v_call: TRBV28
j_call: TRBJ1-1
clone_size: few
d_call: NA
cdr3_nt: TGTGCCAGCAGTTTATTCAAGAGTAACACTGAAGCTTTCTTT
cdr3_aa: CASSLFKSNTEAFF

v_call: TRBV7-9
j_call: TRBJ2-1
clone_size: many
d_call: NA
cdr3_nt: TGTGCCAGCAACCACCGACAGGGAGGTTACAATGAGCAGTTCTTC
cdr3_aa: CASNHRQGGYNEQFF

v_call: TRBV4-1
j_call: TRBJ2-1
clone_size: many
d_call: TRBD1
cdr3_nt: TGCGCCAGCTTACCTACCCGGGACAGAGATTACAATGAGCAGTTCTTC
cdr3_aa: CASLPTRDRDYNEQFF

v_call: TRBV5-1
j_call: TRBJ1-2
clone_size: many
d_call: NA
cdr3_nt: TGCGCCAGCAGACCGACGGGGGCCTATGGCTACACCTTC
cdr3_aa: CASRPTGAYGYTF

v_call: TRBV27
j_call: TRBJ2-4
clone_size: few
d_call: TRBD2
cdr3_nt: TGTGCCAGCAGTCAAAGTAGCGGGAGGACTAAAAACATTCAGTACTTC
cdr3_aa: CASSQSSGRTKNIQYF

v_call: TRBV20-1
j_call: TRBJ2-4
clone_size: NA
d_call: TRBD2
cdr3_nt: TGCTGTGCTCGACTTAGCGGGAGGGCCTTATCCAAAAACATTCAGTACTTC
cdr3_aa: CCARLSGRALSKNIQYF

v_call: TRBV12-3/TRBV12-4
j_call: TRBJ2-1
clone_size: NA
d_call: TRBD2
cdr3_nt: TGTGCCAGCAGTCCACTAGCGGGAAATACCAATGAGCAGTTCTTC
cdr3_aa: CASSPLAGNTNEQFF

v_call: TRBV27
j_call: TRBJ2-7
clone_size: NA
d_call: TRBD1
cdr3_nt: TGTGCCAGCAGTTCCTTGACAGGGATTGACTACGAGCAGTACTTC
cdr3_aa: CASSSLTGIDYEQYF

v_call: TRBV29-1
j_call: TRBJ2-7
clone_size: many
d_call: TRBD2
cdr3_nt: TGCAGCGTGGGAGGACTAGCGGGTCCCTACGAGCAGTACTTC
cdr3_aa: CSVGGLAGPYEQYF